A single sample is the source of the 10 T cell receptor beta chains below, sequenced in a study of T cells in Graves' hyperthyroidism and ophthalmopathy. Researchers took RNA transcripts and amplified the TCR beta CDR3 regions from them. First-round RT-PCR targeting the TCR CDR3 was performed with the HTBI primer set. One entry per CDR3 protein, called by TCRdb with MiXCR from the multiplex PCR reads. The sample holds around 690,000 distinct CDR3 sequences, 15% to 20% seen once. Material for sequencing was blood. These receptors were taken from a man in his forties or fifties with Graves' hyperthyroidism.

This clonotype was found many times. The V gene is TRBV6-2 or TRBV6-3, the J gene TRBJ2-2, with 10 bases identical to TRBD2. Losses at the gene ends were 8 bases for V and 4 bases for J; bases not matched to a gene: 13. CDR3 size: 17 residues. Looked up from germline, CDR1 is MNHEY and CDR2 is SVGEGT. The CDR3 nucleotides read TGTGCCAGCGGAAACCCTAGCGGGAGTATGGGCACCGGGGAGCTGTTTTTT. This translates into CASGNPSGSMGTGELFF.

This clonotype came up many times. The J gene is TRBJ2-1, the V gene TRBV3-1, with 12 bases fitting TRBD2. Germline loops: CDR1 LGHDT, CDR2 YNNKEL (reference sequence). The V gene end was trimmed by 6 bases and the J gene end by 2 bases; junction bases not matched to a gene: 5. The CDR3 contains 16 residues. The chain's CDR3 is CASSWRLAGAYNEQFF. The DNA for the CDR3 is TGTGCCAGCAGTTGGCGACTAGCGGGAGCCTACAATGAGCAGTTCTTC.

This clonotype was picked up a small number of times. The gene calls are TRBV18 and TRBJ2-2, with 7 bases lining up with TRBD2. CDR3 length: 13 amino acids. The trim removed 5 bases at V and 8 bases at J, leaving 5 bases unmatched. Germline CDR1 reads KGHSH; CDR2 reads LQKENI. CDR3 region: CASSGTSAGELFF. The DNA of the CDR3 is TGTGCCAGCTCAGGCACTAGCGCTGGGGAGCTGTTTTTT.

Here the CDR3 reads CASSSRTGATEAFF. CDR3 nucleotides: TGCGCCAGCAGCTCGAGGACAGGGGCCACCGAAGCTTTCTTT. The genes are TRBV5-1 and TRBJ1-1; 9 nucleotides line up with TRBD1. The CDR3 is 14 residues long. CDR1 is SGHRS, CDR2 YFSETQ, per germline. V was pared by 3 bases and J by 8 bases, with 8 bases of the junction left unmatched. Using reference TRBV5-1 and TRBJ1-1 for the parts outside the CDR3, the full variable domain is KAGVTQTPRYLIKTRGQQVTLSCSPISGHRSVSWYQQTPGQGLQFLFEYFSETQRNKGNFPGRFSGRQFSNSRSEMNVSTLELGDSALYLCASSSRTGATEAFFGQGTRLTVV.

The chain links TRBV4-3 to TRBJ2-5; a weak D match, TRBD2 (5 bases). Trimming cost V 1 base and J 4 bases, with 16 bases left between them. Looked up from germline, CDR1 is LGHNA and CDR2 is YSLEER. The CDR3 is 16 amino acids. CDR3 residues: CASSQVGRAEGETQYF. CDR3 sequence (DNA): TGCGCCAGCAGCCAAGTAGGTCGGGCCGAGGGAGAGACCCAGTACTTC.

The chain has TRBV19 and TRBJ2-4; no definite D call. The CDR3 sequence is 15 residues long. From germline, CDR1 is LNHDA and CDR2 SQIVND (reference sequence). V was pared by 0 bases and J by 6 bases, with 12 bases between. In DNA form, the CDR3 reads TGTGCCAGTAGTATAGACGCCGACATGGTAAACATTCAGTACTTC. Its translation: CASSIDADMVNIQYF.

This clonotype has just a few counts. This chain joins TRBV10-3 and TRBJ2-1; D remains ambiguous. V was cut by 7 bases and J by 5 bases, with 12 bases left in between. The CDR3 runs 13 residues. The V gene's germline CDR1 is ENHRY and CDR2 SYGVKD. DNA of the CDR3: TGTGCCATCACACAGAATCCTAACAATGAGCAGTTCTTC. Protein sequence: CAITQNPNNEQFF.

Details on this clonotype: This may be a read error, as it is one base from a much larger clone. V is TRBV11-2 and J is TRBJ1-5; D ambiguous. Germline values: CDR1 SGHAT, CDR2 FQNNGV. CDR3 length: 15 amino acids. The CDR3 loop reads CAGSLDWAGNQPQHF. The CDR3 region has the DNA TGTGCCGGCAGCTTAGATTGGGCAGGCAATCAGCCCCAGCATTTT. Full variable domain (outside the CDR3, taken from reference TRBV11-2 and TRBJ1-5): EAGVAQSPRYKIIEKRQSVAFWCNPISGHATLYWYQQILGQGPKLLIQFQNNGVVDDSQLPKDRFSAERLKGVDSTLKIQPAKLEDSAVYLCAGSLDWAGNQPQHFGDGTRLSIL.

This clonotype came up many times. This chain's CDR3 is CANSPVANTEAFF. CDR3 DNA: TGTGCCAACTCCCCGGTCGCGAACACTGAAGCTTTCTTT. V is TRBV28 and J is TRBJ1-1; D is unclear. Germline loops: CDR1 MDHEN, CDR2 SYDVKM. The CDR3 has 13 residues. The germline V and J ends were trimmed by 10 bases and 1 base, with 13 bases remaining between them.

This clonotype was seen repeatedly, ten times or more. V is TRBV30 and J is TRBJ1-2, with a tentative D call TRBD1 (5 bases). V lost 7 bases, J lost 5 bases, and 11 bases lay in between. The CDR3 length is 11 residues. The germline gives CDR1 GTSNPN, CDR2 SVGIG (reference sequence). The CDR3 protein is CASRQIYGYTF. DNA for the CDR3: TGTGCCTCCCGACAGATATATGGCTACACCTTC.